This T cell receptor beta chain was recorded in a study of control samples from healthy donors and cancer patients. This table comes from immunoSEQ multiplex PCR, and its TCRdb copy is limited to in-frame clones, with some not included. This table has 120,000 or so clones, over 75% appearing once. The germline V gene has CDR1 LGHNA and CDR2 YSLEER. V trimming: 5 bases; J trimming: 5 bases; junction bases outside the gene matches: 5. The length of the CDR3 is 14 residues. In its sample, this clone was seen a few times. The sample consisted of blood. The J gene is TRBJ2-7, the V gene TRBV4-3; 11 bases are a match to TRBD1. This TCR derives from a man between 60 and 75 years old in good health. The CDR3 DNA reads as TGCGCCAGCAGCTTACAGGGACAGGGGGACGAGCAGTACTTC. This gives the protein CASSLQGQGDEQYF.